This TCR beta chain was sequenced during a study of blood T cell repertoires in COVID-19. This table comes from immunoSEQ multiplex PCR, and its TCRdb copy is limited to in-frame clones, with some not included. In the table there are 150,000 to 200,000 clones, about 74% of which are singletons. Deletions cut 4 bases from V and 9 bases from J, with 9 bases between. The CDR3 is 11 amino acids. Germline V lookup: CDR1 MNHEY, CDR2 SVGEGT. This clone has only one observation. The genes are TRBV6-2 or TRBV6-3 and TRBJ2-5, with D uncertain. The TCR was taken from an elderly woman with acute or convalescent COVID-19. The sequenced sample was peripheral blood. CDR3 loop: CASSFYRSQYF. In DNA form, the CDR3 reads TGTGCCAGCAGTTTTTATCGTTCCCAGTACTTC.